This entry lists 29 T cell receptor beta chains sequenced from one sample in a study of blood T cell repertoires in COVID-19. Libraries were prepared by immunoSEQ multiplex PCR; TCRdb keeps only in-frame clonotypes and omits some of them. The sample contains around 190,000 clones, around 84% of which appear only once. Sequenced: PBMCs or T cells enriched from blood (not recorded which). These receptors were obtained from a woman younger than 45 who had recovered from COVID-19.

This chain links TRBV5-5 with TRBJ2-7; tentative D call: TRBD2 (6 bases). V gave up 8 bases and J gave up 0 bases, with 15 bases separating them. CDR1 and CDR2 (germline): SGHKS, YYEKEE (reference sequence). The length of the CDR3 is 14 residues. CDR3: CARGLTRFSYEQYV. As DNA, the CDR3 is TGTGCCAGGGGACTGACACGATTCTCCTACGAGCAGTACGTC.

The CDR3 DNA reads as TGTGCCAGTAGTATCCCAGGGTACACCGGGGAGCTGTTTTTT. As protein: CASSIPGYTGELFF. J is TRBJ2-2 and V is TRBV19, with D perhaps TRBD1 (5 bases). The CDR3 contains 14 residues. CDR1 is LNHDA and CDR2 is SQIVND in the germline V gene (reference sequence). V shed 3 bases and J shed 3 bases, with 8 bases lying between them.

The rearrangement joins TRBV10-3 to TRBJ2-7; 11 bases line up with TRBD2. Germline V gene sequence: CDR1 ENHRY, CDR2 SYGVKD. The CDR3 extends over 14 amino acids. V gave up 2 bases and J gave up 5 bases; unmatched junction bases: 2. CDR3 sequence (DNA): TGTGCCATCAGTGAGACTAGCGGGGGCGACGAGCAGTACGTC. It translates to CAISETSGGDEQYV.

This clone was detected many times. The chain employs TRBV5-1 and TRBJ1-5; D remains ambiguous. The germline V gene has CDR1 SGHRS and CDR2 YFSETQ. CDR3 length equals 13 residues. V was pared by 4 bases and J by 5 bases, with 10 bases between. CDR3 in amino acids: CASSREADQPQHF. CDR3 bases: TGCGCCAGCAGCCGTGAGGCGGATCAGCCCCAGCATTTT.

The chain has TRBV11-2 and TRBJ1-1; D is ambiguous. V lost 5 bases, J lost 8 bases, and 12 bases lay in between. Germline CDR1 is SGHAT and CDR2 is FQNNGV. The CDR3 is made up of 12 amino acids. CDR3 region: CASSAGLGEAFF. CDR3 DNA sequence: TGTGCCAGCAGCGCGGGCCTGGGGGAAGCTTTCTTT.

In this sample, this clone turned up a few times. This chain links TRBV5-8 with TRBJ2-1; D possibly corresponds to TRBD2 (6 bases). The CDR3 has 16 residues. Trimming shortened V by 6 bases and J by 10 bases, and 26 bases separated the two germline ends. Germline CDR1 reads SGHTS; CDR2 reads YDEGEE. CDR3 sequence (DNA): TGTGCCAGCACCCCCTTTACCGGCGGCCGGGGAGGAGAGCAGTTCTTC. Translation: CASTPFTGGRGGEQFF.

With regard to this clone: This specimen includes other DNA sequences encoding the same CDR3. The chain combines TRBV2 with TRBJ2-3; TRBD2 matches at 13 bases. Germline values: CDR1 SNHLY, CDR2 FYNNEI. The CDR3 contains 17 residues. V gave up 4 bases and J gave up 0 bases; unmatched junction bases: 4. As DNA, the CDR3 is TGTGCCAGCAGTGCCCTGGGACTAGCGGGAAGCACAGATACGCAGTATTTT. It encodes CASSALGLAGSTDTQYF.

This chain connects TRBV24-1 to TRBJ1-2; 9 bases fit TRBD1. J was trimmed by 7 bases and V by 2 bases; bases with no gene match: 4. The CDR3 is 14 amino acids. Per the germline V gene, CDR1 is KGHDR and CDR2 is SFDVKD. Here the CDR3 reads CATSDYDRGSGYTF. The CDR3 DNA is TGTGCCACCAGTGATTACGACAGGGGGAGTGGCTACACCTTC.

This chain connects TRBV27 to TRBJ1-2; 8 bases line up with TRBD1. This CDR3 region has 14 residues. In germline, CDR1 is MNHEY, CDR2 SMNVEV (reference sequence). Trimming at V came to 4 bases and at J to 8 bases, leaving 9 bases not matched to a gene. CDR3 nucleotides: TGTGCCAGCAGTTCTAGGACAGGGTCGAGCGGCTACACCTTC. This gives the protein CASSSRTGSSGYTF.

This chain uses TRBV3-1 (or the pseudogene TRBV3-2) with TRBJ1-2; D is unclear. Germline CDR1 is LGHDT and CDR2 is YNNKEL (reference sequence). V was cut by 4 bases and J by 8 bases, with 14 bases left in between. CDR3 length equals 13 residues. The CDR3 loop reads CASSLNRVEGYTF. CDR3 bases: TGTGCCAGCAGCCTAAACCGGGTGGAGGGCTACACCTTC.

CDR3 nucleotides: TGCGCCAGCAGCGATGGCGGGAGGGAGGGTCAGCCCCAGCATTTT. Its protein product is CASSDGGREGQPQHF. The chain combines TRBV5-1 with TRBJ1-5, with D unclear. Germline values: CDR1 SGHRS, CDR2 YFSETQ. Trimming stripped 4 bases from V and 6 bases from J, with 17 bases between. This CDR3 is 15 amino acids long. The full variable domain, in which reference TRBV5-1 and TRBJ1-5 provide the parts outside the CDR3, is KAGVTQTPRYLIKTRGQQVTLSCSPISGHRSVSWYQQTPGQGLQFLFEYFSETQRNKGNFPGRFSGRQFSNSRSEMNVSTLELGDSALYLCASSDGGREGQPQHFGDGTRLSIL.

This clone was detected only once. The V call is TRBV7-9, the J call TRBJ1-2; D is possibly TRBD1 (5 bases). The V gene's germline CDR1 is SEHNR and CDR2 FQNEAQ (reference sequence). This CDR3 has 15 amino acids. V lost 8 bases, J lost 0 bases, and 16 bases lay in between. The CDR3 region is CASFGGVYANYGYTF. The CDR3 DNA is TGTGCCAGCTTCGGGGGGGTTTATGCTAACTATGGCTACACCTTC.

This clone was counted a single time. CDR3 amino acids: CASSSSGDTGELFF. The CDR3 DNA reads as TGCGCCAGCAGCTCGTCCGGGGACACCGGGGAGCTGTTTTTT. The rearrangement uses TRBV5-1 and TRBJ2-2, with D tentatively TRBD2 (5 bases). Deletions cut 3 bases from V and 3 bases from J, with 9 bases between. This CDR3 is 14 amino acids long. The germline CDR1 and CDR2 sequences are SGHRS and YFSETQ.

The genes are TRBV5-1 and TRBJ2-1, with 7 nucleotides matching TRBD2. CDR3 length: 16 residues. J gave up 2 bases and V 2 bases, and 7 bases lay outside the gene matches. Germline V CDR1 and CDR2: SGHRS, YFSETQ. CDR3 sequence: CASSFPRLAAYNEQFF. As DNA, the CDR3 is TGCGCCAGCAGCTTTCCCCGACTAGCAGCCTACAATGAGCAGTTCTTC. The full variable domain, with the rest looked up from reference TRBV5-1 and TRBJ2-1, is KAGVTQTPRYLIKTRGQQVTLSCSPISGHRSVSWYQQTPGQGLQFLFEYFSETQRNKGNFPGRFSGRQFSNSRSEMNVSTLELGDSALYLCASSFPRLAAYNEQFFGPGTRLTVL.

V and J are TRBV11-2 and TRBJ1-2, with D possibly being TRBD1 (5 bases). CDR3 length: 13 amino acids. Per germline, CDR1 SGHAT and CDR2 FQNNGV. The V end was cut by 1 base, the J end by 3 bases, with 6 bases between. The CDR3 is CASSLVRDYGYTF. The DNA for the CDR3 is TGTGCCAGCAGCTTAGTCAGGGACTATGGCTACACCTTC.

The chain links TRBV29-1 to TRBJ1-1; D call uncertain. Per the germline V gene, CDR1 is SQVTM and CDR2 is ANQGSEA. Between the trimmed V and J ends, which lost 7 bases and 9 bases, there was a span of 9 bases. The CDR3 is made up of 9 amino acids. Written as DNA, the CDR3 is TGCAGCGATGGGCCGCAAGCTTTCTTT. Translated, it gives CSDGPQAFF.

This sequence joins TRBV24-1 and TRBJ1-4; the D gene is possibly TRBD1 (6 bases). The length of the CDR3 is 12 residues. Germline V gene sequence: CDR1 KGHDR, CDR2 SFDVKD. V shed 9 bases and J shed 7 bases, with 11 bases lying between them. CDR3 DNA sequence: TGTGCCACCTCGGGAGGGGGTGAAAAACTGTTTTTT. This sequence encodes CATSGGGEKLFF.

This clone has just a few counts. The rearrangement links TRBV3-1 (or the pseudogene TRBV3-2) to TRBJ2-1; 7 positions match TRBD2. Germline CDR1 is LGHDT and CDR2 is YNNKEL (reference sequence). This CDR3 has 15 amino acids. The V gene end was trimmed by 0 bases and the J gene end by 5 bases; junction bases not matched to a gene: 4. DNA of the CDR3: TGTGCCAGCAGCCAAGATCTGGGACTAAACAATGAGCAGTTCTTC. Protein sequence: CASSQDLGLNNEQFF.

The rearrangement links TRBV9 to TRBJ1-3; no reliable D call. Trimming cost V 3 bases and J 0 bases, with 22 bases left between them. Germline CDR1 and CDR2: SGDLS and YYNGEE. The CDR3 has 19 amino acids. The CDR3 sequence: CASSASEWFASNSGNTIYF. The CDR3 nucleotides are TGTGCCAGCAGCGCCTCCGAATGGTTTGCGTCAAACTCTGGAAACACCATATATTTT.

The rearrangement joins TRBV24-1 to TRBJ2-5; D possibly corresponds to TRBD2 (6 bases). CDR1 KGHDR and CDR2 SFDVKD come from the germline V gene. Between the trimmed V and J ends, which lost 3 bases and 4 bases, there was a span of 11 bases. CDR3 length: 14 residues. CDR3 amino acids: CATSDPWRVETQYF. In DNA, the CDR3 is TGTGCCACCAGTGATCCTTGGAGGGTAGAGACCCAGTACTTC.

A word on this clone: One junction end disagrees with the germline gene, perhaps due to a read error. J is TRBJ1-6 and V is TRBV6-5; no clear D. From germline, CDR1 is MNHEY and CDR2 SVGAGI. The CDR3 totals 14 residues. CDR3 sequence reads: CASTPDWVNSPLHF. DNA of the CDR3: TGTGCCAGCACTCCGGACTGGGTTAATTCACCCCTCCATTTT.

The chain combines TRBV5-5 with TRBJ2-3; 15 bases fit TRBD2. With 4 bases clipped from V and 2 bases from J, the junction kept 2 bases outside the gene matches. CDR3 size: 16 residues. Germline V gene lookup returns CDR1 SGHKS and CDR2 YYEKEE (reference sequence). DNA of the CDR3: TGTGCCAGCAGCGGGACTAGCGGGGGGATCACAGATACGCAGTATTTT. Protein product: CASSGTSGGITDTQYF.

The gene calls are TRBV6-4 and TRBJ2-6, with TRBD2 identical over 14 bases. Germline loops: CDR1 MRHNA, CDR2 SNTAGT. CDR3 length: 18 amino acids. V lost 3 bases and J lost 3; bases outside the gene matches: 4. The CDR3 DNA is TGTGCCAGCAGTGAGCGACTAGCGGGGGGGCTTGGGGCCAACGTCCTGACTTTC. Protein: CASSERLAGGLGANVLTF.

The gene calls are TRBV28 and TRBJ1-4; a possible D gene is TRBD1 (5 bases). Germline lookup yields CDR1 MDHEN and CDR2 SYDVKM. V was cut by 0 bases and J by 8 bases, with 19 bases left in between. This CDR3 spans 17 amino acids. The CDR3 sequence is CASSLWPQAAKGEKLFF. CDR3 bases: TGTGCCAGCAGTTTATGGCCCCAAGCAGCAAAGGGGGAAAAACTGTTTTTT.

V usage is TRBV19 and J usage is TRBJ2-4; TRBD2 aligns across 13 bases. J lost 3 bases, V lost 7 bases, and 15 bases had no gene match. CDR1 is LNHDA, CDR2 SQIVND, per germline (reference sequence). The CDR3 has 19 amino acids. The CDR3 DNA sequence: TGTGCCAGTACCCCGGGACTAGCGGGGCGATCTAGCGTCAAAAACATTCAGTACTTC. Amino acid sequence: CASTPGLAGRSSVKNIQYF.

The chain combines TRBV19 with TRBJ1-2; 9 bases are a match to TRBD1. Germline CDR1 and CDR2: LNHDA and SQIVND (reference sequence). The CDR3 totals 14 residues. Trimming took 3 bases from V and 6 from J; bases not matched to a gene: 5. The CDR3 DNA reads as TGTGCCAGTAGTATCTACCGGGACAGGGATGGCTACACCTTC. Its protein product is CASSIYRDRDGYTF.

The rearrangement uses TRBV19 and TRBJ1-5; 7 bases map to TRBD1. Per the germline V gene, CDR1 is LNHDA and CDR2 is SQIVND (reference sequence). This CDR3 region has 15 residues. Trimming at V came to 6 bases and at J to 7 bases, leaving 12 bases not matched to a gene. The DNA of the CDR3 is TGTGCCAGTAGACCACAGGGGACCGTCCGGCAGCCCCAGCATTTT. It codes for CASRPQGTVRQPQHF.

The sample holds one count of this clone. The CDR3 nucleotides read TGTGCCAGCAGTTTCTGGAGTCACAACGGGGAGCTGTTTTTT. Translating gives CASSFWSHNGELFF. The chain links TRBV27 to TRBJ2-2, with D uncertain. The CDR3 length is 14 residues. Germline CDR1 and CDR2: MNHEY and SMNVEV (reference sequence). The V end lost 3 bases, the J end lost 7 bases, and 12 bases lay between the germline ends.

The chain's CDR3 is CASSAGGGGTQYF. DNA of the CDR3: TGTGCCAGCAGTGCGGGTGGGGGGGGAACGCAGTATTTT. The rearrangement uses TRBV2 and TRBJ2-3, with TRBD2 matching 7 bases. The V gene's germline CDR1 is SNHLY and CDR2 FYNNEI. Losses at the gene ends were 4 bases for V and 9 bases for J; bases not matched to a gene: 7. CDR3 length: 13 amino acids.